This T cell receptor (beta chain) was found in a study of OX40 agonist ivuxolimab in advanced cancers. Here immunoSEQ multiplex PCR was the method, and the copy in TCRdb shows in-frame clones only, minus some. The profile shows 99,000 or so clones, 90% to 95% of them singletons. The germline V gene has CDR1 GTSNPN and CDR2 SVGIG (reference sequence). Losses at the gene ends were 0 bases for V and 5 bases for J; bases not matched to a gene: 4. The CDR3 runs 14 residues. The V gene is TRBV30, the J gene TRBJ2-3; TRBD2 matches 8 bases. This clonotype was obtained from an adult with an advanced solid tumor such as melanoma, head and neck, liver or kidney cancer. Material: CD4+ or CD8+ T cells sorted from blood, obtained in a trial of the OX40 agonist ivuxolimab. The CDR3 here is CAWSVGLEGDTQYF. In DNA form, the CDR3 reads TGTGCCTGGAGTGTGGGACTAGAGGGAGATACGCAGTATTTT. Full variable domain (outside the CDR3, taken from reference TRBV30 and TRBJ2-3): SQTIHQWPATLVQPVGSPLSLECTVEGTSNPNLYWYRQAAGRGLQLLFYSVGIGQISSEVPQNLSASRPQDRQFILSSKKLLLSDSGFYLCAWSVGLEGDTQYFGPGTRLTVL.